Only a few counts were recorded for the clone carrying this T cell receptor (beta chain). CDR3 size: 13 residues. Trimming removed 7 bases from V and 8 bases from J; junction bases left unmatched: 7. Germline CDR1 reads LNHDA; CDR2 reads SQIVND (reference sequence). The sample comes from a study of blood T cell repertoires in COVID-19. Measured with immunoSEQ multiplex PCR; TCRdb has only the in-frame clones, and not every one. This table holds about 250,000 clones, around 82% found once. The chain is built from TRBV19 and TRBJ1-2; 10 bases are shared with TRBD1. The sequenced sample was peripheral blood. The receptor was derived from a woman older than 75 with active or convalescent COVID-19. CDR3 nucleotides: TGTGCCAGTAATCCGGGACAGGGGCTCGGCTACACCTTC. The encoded protein is CASNPGQGLGYTF. Using reference TRBV19 and TRBJ1-2 for the parts outside the CDR3, the full variable domain is DGGITQSPKYLFRKEGQNVTLSCEQNLNHDAMYWYRQDPGQGLRLIYYSQIVNDFQKGDIAEGYSVSREKKESFPLTVTSAQKNPTAFYLCASNPGQGLGYTFGSGTRLTVV.